A selection of T cell receptor beta chains follows, all from one sample in a study of T cell responses to AZD1222 COVID-19 vaccine. Profiled with immunoSEQ multiplex PCR; TCRdb holds only in-frame clones, not every one. The sample shows approximately 150,000 clones, roughly 92% of them seen only once. The source material was peripheral blood, sampled on day 0 of AZD1222 vaccination. These receptors originate from an adult in good health. Both conserved end residues are part of each CDR3. D genes are given only for firm matches. Size is stated for part of the rows, as once, few or many counts, or as a class when the clone is expanded.

TGTGCCGGACGGAGGGGGGCTCCGGCACCCCTCCACTTT	CAGRRGAPAPLHF	NA	NA	TRBV30	TRBJ1-6
TGTGCCAGCAGCTCCCCGGACCAGGGGAGCTATGGCTACACCTTC	CASSSPDQGSYGYTF	NA	NA	TRBV7-9	TRBJ1-2
TGTGCCAGCAGTCTTACTCGCTCCTACAATGAGCAGTTCTTC	CASSLTRSYNEQFF	NA	NA	TRBV27	TRBJ2-1
TGTGCCAGCAGTCTTTGGGCCGAGGGCTACACCTTC	CASSLWAEGYTF	NA	NA	TRBV6-2/TRBV6-3	TRBJ1-2
TGTGCCAGCAGTTACTCGGAAGCCTCTGGGGCCAACGTCCTGACTTTC	CASSYSEASGANVLTF	NA	NA	TRBV6-5	TRBJ2-6
TGTGCCAGCAGCCTGTCTTCTCGGACAATCGAGTACGAGCAGTACTTC	CASSLSSRTIEYEQYF	NA	NA	TRBV3-1/TRBV3-2	TRBJ2-7
TGTGCCAGCAGCCAAAGGGAGAGCGAGCAGTACTTC	CASSQRESEQYF	NA	NA	TRBV13	TRBJ2-7
TGTGCCTGGAGCGGTAGGGGTGGATCCTACGAGCAGTACTTC	CAWSGRGGSYEQYF	NA	NA	TRBV30	TRBJ2-7
TGTGCCAGCAGCCAAAGCAGGGTGAGCTATGGCTACACCTTC	CASSQSRVSYGYTF	NA	NA	TRBV4-2	TRBJ1-2
TGTGCCAGCAGGAGGAGGGGCGCCTACGATGAGCAGTTCTTC	CASRRRGAYDEQFF	once	NA	TRBV5-6	TRBJ2-1
TGTGCCAGCAGCTTGACCACCTCAGGGGGCCAGTACCAAGAGACCCAGTACTTC	CASSLTTSGGQYQETQYF	NA	TRBD1	TRBV5-5	TRBJ2-5
TGTGCCAGCAGCCAAGGGGCCCAGACCACAGATACGCAGTATTTT	CASSQGAQTTDTQYF	NA	NA	TRBV3-1/TRBV3-2	TRBJ2-3
TGTGCCATCCGGGGGGCGGAGATCCAAGAGACCCAGTACTTC	CAIRGAEIQETQYF	NA	NA	TRBV10-3	TRBJ2-5
TGTGCCAGCAGCCCCTCGGGCGGGGGCTACGAGCAGTACTTC	CASSPSGGGYEQYF	NA	TRBD2	TRBV7-3	TRBJ2-7
TGTGCCAGCAGCTTGGCCCCGAGCTCCTACAATGAGCAGTTCTTC	CASSLAPSSYNEQFF	NA	NA	TRBV5-5	TRBJ2-1
TGTGCCAGCAGCTTAATGGGAGTCGGAGATACGCAGTATTTT	CASSLMGVGDTQYF	NA	NA	TRBV7-9	TRBJ2-3
TGTGCCACCAGCAGAGAATGGACTGAAGCTTTCTTT	CATSREWTEAFF	NA	NA	TRBV15	TRBJ1-1
TGTGCCACCAGTGATCCAACTAGCGGGTGGCAGTTCTTC	CATSDPTSGWQFF	NA	TRBD2	TRBV24-1	TRBJ2-1
TGTGCCAGCAGTGAAGACAGGACAGGGTATAATGAAAAACTGTTTTTT	CASSEDRTGYNEKLFF	NA	TRBD1	TRBV6-1	TRBJ1-4
TGTGCTAGTGGTTTGGGCCCAAACACCATATATTTT	CASGLGPNTIYF	NA	NA	TRBV12-5	TRBJ1-3
TGTGCCAGTAGTACCGGGGTTGGGCAGCCCCAGCATTTT	CASSTGVGQPQHF	once	NA	TRBV19	TRBJ1-5
TGTGCCAGCAGTGAAGGTGACAGGTCGTGGACTGAAGCTTTCTTT	CASSEGDRSWTEAFF	NA	NA	TRBV6-1	TRBJ1-1
TGCGCCAGCAGCTCTAGCGGGGTAAACACCGGGGAGCTGTTTTTT	CASSSSGVNTGELFF	NA	TRBD2	TRBV5-1	TRBJ2-2
TGCGCCAGCGGTCAAGGTTTGAACACTGAAGCTTTCTTT	CASGQGLNTEAFF	NA	NA	TRBV5-1	TRBJ1-1
TGTGCCAGCAGCCGGACAGATGAAGCTTTCTTT	CASSRTDEAFF	NA	NA	TRBV3-1/TRBV3-2	TRBJ1-1
TGTGCCAGCAGTTTCACTAGCGGATACGAGCAGTACTTC	CASSFTSGYEQYF	NA	TRBD2	TRBV12-3/TRBV12-4	TRBJ2-7
TGTGCCAGCAGGGACAGGGGTAATGAGCAGTTCTTC	CASRDRGNEQFF	NA	TRBD1	TRBV2	TRBJ2-1
TGTGCCAGCAGCGCACTAGCGGGGGCTAGCACAGATACGCAGTATTTT	CASSALAGASTDTQYF	NA	TRBD2	TRBV7-2	TRBJ2-3
TGCAGTGGTACACTACAAGAGACCCAGTACTTC	CSGTLQETQYF	NA	NA	TRBV20-1	TRBJ2-5
TGTGCCAGTAGCAACAGGGGTCCTAGCAATCAGCCCCAGCATTTT	CASSNRGPSNQPQHF	NA	TRBD1	TRBV19	TRBJ1-5
TGTGCCAGCAGTTTATTCCAGACCTATGGCTACACCTTC	CASSLFQTYGYTF	few	NA	TRBV12-3/TRBV12-4	TRBJ1-2
TGCGCCAGCAGCCAAGTCTTCAGACCCACCGGGGAGCTGTTTTTT	CASSQVFRPTGELFF	NA	NA	TRBV4-3	TRBJ2-2
TGTGCCAGCAGCACGGGGAGTACTAGCGGCTACCCCTACGAGCAGTACTTC	CASSTGSTSGYPYEQYF	once	TRBD2	TRBV11-2	TRBJ2-7
TGTGCCAGCAGTGGGCCGGGGGACAGGGGCCGATACACTGAAGCTTTCTTT	CASSGPGDRGRYTEAFF	NA	TRBD1	TRBV6-1	TRBJ1-1
TGTGCCAGCAGTCCGAGACGAGATACGCAGTATTTT	CASSPRRDTQYF	NA	NA	TRBV27	TRBJ2-3
TGTGCCTGGAGTGGGGGACCGCGCTCTGGAAACACCATATATTTT	CAWSGGPRSGNTIYF	NA	NA	TRBV30	TRBJ1-3